This TCR beta chain comes out of a study of blood T cells in healthy people across ages. Together with a sample-barcoded 5' primer, a J-beta primer mix was included in a second PCR lasting roughly 6 to 12 cycles. A single record per CDR3 protein comes from TCRdb applying MiXCR to the 5' RACE reads. This sample has roughly 800,000 distinct CDR3 sequences, with over 45% found just once. Trimming removed 7 bases at V and 6 bases at J, with 21 bases between. Per the germline V gene, CDR1 is SEHNR and CDR2 is FQNEAQ (reference sequence). The CDR3 is made up of 15 amino acids. Sequencing input: blood. The TCR originated in a man under 40 in good health. This sequence joins TRBV7-9 and TRBJ1-1; tentatively, D is TRBD1 (5 bases). For the CDR3, the DNA is TGTGCCAGCACCGAAGATGCTGGGGCAGTCGCTGAAGCTTTCTTT. It is translated as CASTEDAGAVAEAFF.